This T cell receptor beta chain was observed in a study of control samples from healthy donors and cancer patients. TCRdb's table, derived via immunoSEQ multiplex PCR, lists solely in-frame clones and lacks some. The sample shows hundreds of thousands of clones, 90% of them seen only once. Sequences were obtained from PBMCs. The sequence was obtained from a man in his forties with head and neck cancer.

The CDR3 protein is CASSLGLGREQYF. For the CDR3, the DNA is TGCGCCAGCAGCCTAGGACTGGGGCGCGAGCAGTACTTC. The chain has TRBV5-1 and TRBJ2-7; either TRBD1 or TRBD2 may supply D (5 bases each). This CDR3 is built from 13 residues. Germline V gives CDR1 SGHRS, CDR2 YFSETQ. V gave up 4 bases and J gave up 6 bases, with 14 bases separating them. Combining the CDR3 with reference TRBV5-1 and TRBJ2-7 gives the whole variable domain KAGVTQTPRYLIKTRGQQVTLSCSPISGHRSVSWYQQTPGQGLQFLFEYFSETQRNKGNFPGRFSGRQFSNSRSEMNVSTLELGDSALYLCASSLGLGREQYFGPGTRLTVT.